These 3 T cell receptor beta chains were sequenced from one sample in a study of CD8 T cells in ankylosing spondylitis (TCRdb year 2017). To prepare the library, 5' RACE was applied. Sequencing was performed on an Illumina HiSeq 2500. TCRdb itself trimmed the public reads at Q25 with fastp, ran MiXCR and retained productive beta chains. Each CDR3 protein appears once, grouped with its most common genes and DNA. Across this sample there are about 100,000 distinct CDR3 sequences, with about 8.3% seen only once. The top ten hold approximately 9.7% of the sample. Sequenced: blood, either unsorted or a sorted T cell fraction (not recorded which). These receptors all stem from a male donor with ankylosing spondylitis or in good health (not recorded which).

This clonotype was seen at least ten times. V is TRBV9 and J is TRBJ2-1, with TRBD2 matching over 8 bases. This CDR3 has 17 amino acids. V shed 3 bases, J shed 0 bases, and the junction held 8 bases outside the gene matches. The germline CDR1 and CDR2 sequences are SGDLS and YYNGEE. CDR3 sequence reads: CASSAPLSGVSYNEQFF. The CDR3 nucleotides are TGTGCCAGCAGCGCGCCCCTTAGCGGGGTCTCCTACAATGAGCAGTTCTTC.

This clonotype was seen ten or more times. The rearrangement links TRBV5-1 to TRBJ2-3; possible D gene TRBD1, 7 bases. Germline V CDR1 and CDR2: SGHRS, YFSETQ. V shed 0 bases and J shed 3 bases, with 11 bases lying between them. The CDR3 loop spans 15 amino acids. Here the CDR3 DNA reads TGCGCCAGCAGCTTGGTCAGGGGGGAGACAGATACGCAGTATTTT. Translating gives CASSLVRGETDTQYF.

This clonotype was seen many times. This chain links TRBV5-1 with TRBJ2-4, with TRBD2 as a possible D gene (6 bases). The ends were cut back, 4 bases at V and 6 bases at J, with 17 bases in the middle. CDR1 and CDR2 from the germline V gene are SGHRS and YFSETQ. The CDR3 runs to 15 residues. The CDR3 coding sequence is TGCGCCAGCAGCCCGGATGGGAGGATCGGAAACATTCAGTACTTC. The encoded protein is CASSPDGRIGNIQYF.